Sequencing of this T cell receptor beta chain was carried out in a study of post-analysis software for immune sequencing data. This CDR3 spans 13 amino acids. Germline lookup yields CDR1 MNHEY and CDR2 SVGAGI. The V and J ends lost 2 bases and 0 bases respectively, with 4 bases between them. This clonotype was detected only a few times. Its antigen is unidentified. Points from the study as a whole: Compared with controls, patients had more of five TRBV segments, including TRBV5-6, TRBV5-1 and TRBV20-1.

Included in the TCR beta cDNA libraries were unique molecular identifiers. TCRdb reprocessed the PCR reads via MiXCR and lists one record per CDR3 protein. The data contain approximately 660,000 distinct CDR3 sequences, more than 50% of them singletons. The TCR sequence derives from a girl aged 2 to 9 with multiple sclerosis. Sample: blood. The genes are TRBV6-5 and TRBJ1-1; D call uncertain. CDR3 DNA: TGTGCCAGCAGTTACAAGGTGAACACTGAAGCTTTCTTT. Translation: CASSYKVNTEAFF.